The 18 T cell receptor beta chains below all came from one sample that was sequenced in a study of blood T cell repertoires in COVID-19. Data came from immunoSEQ multiplex PCR; TCRdb stores just in-frame clones and leaves some out. The sample gives about 150,000 clones, about 86% of which show up once; under 3.5% is in the top ten. Input material: peripheral blood. The receptors originated from a man between 70 and 80 years old with acute or convalescent COVID-19.

V usage is TRBV7-2 and J usage is TRBJ1-6; D gene uncertain. The CDR3 covers 15 residues. Germline lookup yields CDR1 SGHTA and CDR2 FQGNSA. V was shortened by 5 bases and J by 7 bases, with 15 bases between the two germline ends. Written as DNA, the CDR3 is TGTGCCAGCAGCCTGAGGGTAGGGAACAATTCACCCCTCCACTTT. It yields the protein CASSLRVGNNSPLHF.

This chain joins TRBV7-2 and TRBJ2-2, with 7 bases identical to TRBD2. The CDR3 spans 16 residues. V gave up 5 bases and J gave up 1 base; unmatched junction bases: 7. Looked up from germline, CDR1 is SGHTA and CDR2 is FQGNSA. The CDR3 loop reads CASSPRAGWNTGELFF. The DNA for the CDR3 is TGTGCCAGCAGCCCCCGAGCGGGGTGGAACACCGGGGAGCTGTTTTTT.

The V call is TRBV7-9, the J call TRBJ2-1; 8 positions match TRBD2. There are 18 residues in the CDR3. J lost 0 bases, V lost 1 base, and 8 bases had no gene match. Germline-derived CDR1 and CDR2 are SEHNR and FQNEAQ (reference sequence). CDR3 DNA: TGTGCCAGCAGCTTAGGACCCCCCAGCGGGAGCTCCTACAATGAGCAGTTCTTC. Its protein is CASSLGPPSGSSYNEQFF.

Concerning this clone: Other DNA sequences in the same sample also yield this CDR3. CDR3 nucleotide sequence: TGTGCCACCAGCAGAGATCCGCTCAGCTCTGGAAACACCATATATTTT. Amino acid sequence: CATSRDPLSSGNTIYF. This chain joins TRBV15 and TRBJ1-3; no clear D gene. The CDR3 covers 16 residues. Trimming pared 0 bases from V and 0 bases from J, leaving 9 bases between. Germline V CDR1 and CDR2: LNHNV, YYDKDF (reference sequence).

The chain combines TRBV9 with TRBJ2-6; 8 nucleotides agree with TRBD1. Trimming took 0 bases from V and 0 from J; bases not matched to a gene: 8. CDR3 length: 19 amino acids. CDR1 is SGDLS, CDR2 YYNGEE, per germline. The CDR3 nucleotides are TGTGCCAGCAGCGTAGTACCCCGGACAGGGCCCTCTGGGGCCAACGTCCTGACTTTC. Amino acid sequence: CASSVVPRTGPSGANVLTF.

The V gene is TRBV19, the J gene TRBJ1-2, with 10 bases that match TRBD1. The J segment lost 0 bases and the V segment lost 4 bases, leaving 5 bases of the junction unmatched. The CDR3 covers 16 residues. Germline CDR1 is LNHDA and CDR2 is SQIVND (reference sequence). The CDR3 reads CASSTGTGEANYGYTF. CDR3 bases: TGTGCCAGTAGTACCGGGACAGGGGAAGCTAACTATGGCTACACCTTC. The entire variable domain, with the rest obtained from reference TRBV19 and TRBJ1-2, is as follows: DGGITQSPKYLFRKEGQNVTLSCEQNLNHDAMYWYRQDPGQGLRLIYYSQIVNDFQKGDIAEGYSVSREKKESFPLTVTSAQKNPTAFYLCASSTGTGEANYGYTFGSGTRLTVV.

The V gene is TRBV7-2, the J gene TRBJ2-4, with 8 bases that match TRBD1. There are 16 residues in the CDR3. V lost 5 bases to trimming and J lost 0 bases; unmatched junction nucleotides: 6. Per germline, CDR1 SGHTA and CDR2 FQGNSA. CDR3 DNA sequence: TGTGCCAGCAGCCCAGACAGGGGTGTAGCCAAAAACATTCAGTACTTC. Amino acid sequence: CASSPDRGVAKNIQYF.

This chain connects TRBV7-2 to TRBJ2-7; 11 bases align to TRBD2. There are 17 residues in the CDR3. J was trimmed by 1 base and V by 4 bases; bases with no gene match: 9. In germline, CDR1 is SGHTA, CDR2 FQGNSA. The CDR3 here is CASSSSIAGGISYEQYF. The CDR3 nucleotides are TGTGCCAGCAGCTCCTCCATAGCGGGAGGGATATCCTACGAGCAGTACTTC.

The gene calls are TRBV7-2 and TRBJ1-2; 7 nucleotides match TRBD1. With 1 base clipped from V and 4 bases from J, the junction kept 3 bases outside the gene matches. Germline V gene data show CDR1 as SGHTA and CDR2 as FQGNSA. CDR3 length: 14 residues. CDR3 amino acids: CASSLVRQGYGYTF. The DNA of the CDR3 is TGTGCCAGCAGCTTAGTGCGACAGGGCTATGGCTACACCTTC. The full variable domain, in which reference TRBV7-2 and TRBJ1-2 provide the parts outside the CDR3, is GAGVSQSPSNKVTEKGKDVELRCDPISGHTALYWYRQSLGQGLEFLIYFQGNSAPDKSGLPSDRFSAERTGGSVSTLTIQRTQQEDSAVYLCASSLVRQGYGYTFGSGTRLTVV.

The chain is built from TRBV6-5 and TRBJ2-3; tentatively, D is TRBD2 (5 bases). The CDR3 runs 13 residues. Germline assignment: CDR1 MNHEY and CDR2 SVGAGI. The V end lost 5 bases, the J end lost 4 bases, and 10 bases lay between the germline ends. The CDR3 nucleotides read TGTGCCAGCAGTCATCCCGGGGCAGATACGCAGTATTTT. Its protein product is CASSHPGADTQYF.

This clone was seen a few times. The V call is TRBV12-3 or TRBV12-4, the J call TRBJ2-1; D possibly corresponds to TRBD1 (6 bases). This CDR3 contains 13 residues. Trimming pared 3 bases from V and 11 bases from J, leaving 14 bases between. For the CDR3, the DNA is TGTGCCAGCAGTTTCGCGACAGGTCGGCAGCAGTTCTTC. The encoded protein is CASSFATGRQQFF.

V is TRBV4-3 and J is TRBJ2-2; 14 nucleotides align to TRBD2. The J segment lost 8 bases and the V segment lost 1 base, leaving 6 bases of the junction unmatched. CDR3 length equals 17 residues. Germline V gives CDR1 LGHNA, CDR2 YSLEER. CDR3 sequence: CASSQVSGLAGAGELFF. Written as DNA, the CDR3 is TGCGCCAGCAGCCAAGTATCGGGACTAGCGGGAGCAGGGGAGCTGTTTTTT.

A single count supports this clone. CDR3 DNA sequence: TGTGCCAGCAGCTTAGGAACTAGCGGGAGCCCCGGGGAGCTGTTTTTT. Protein: CASSLGTSGSPGELFF. J is TRBJ2-2 and V is TRBV5-8, with 11 bases matching TRBD2. The trim removed 2 bases at V and 6 bases at J, leaving 6 bases unmatched. Germline V gene sequence: CDR1 SGHTS, CDR2 YDEGEE. The CDR3 extends over 16 amino acids.

The chain joins TRBV6-2 or TRBV6-3 to TRBJ2-1; possibly TRBD1 for D (7 bases). This CDR3 is built from 14 residues. CDR1 and CDR2 (germline): MNHEY, SVGEGT. The V and J ends lost 5 bases and 10 bases respectively, with 18 bases between them. CDR3 loop: CASSQGDWGIEQFF. CDR3 sequence (DNA): TGTGCCAGCAGTCAGGGGGACTGGGGGATAGAGCAGTTCTTC.

The chain employs TRBV19 and TRBJ2-7; TRBD2 might be the D (6 bases). Trimming shortened V by 7 bases and J by 6 bases, and 13 bases separated the two germline ends. This CDR3 contains 12 residues. Germline values: CDR1 LNHDA, CDR2 SQIVND (reference sequence). The CDR3 region is CASKVPEGEQYF. The CDR3 DNA reads as TGTGCCAGTAAGGTCCCGGAGGGCGAGCAGTACTTC. Full variable domain (outside the CDR3, taken from reference TRBV19 and TRBJ2-7): DGGITQSPKYLFRKEGQNVTLSCEQNLNHDAMYWYRQDPGQGLRLIYYSQIVNDFQKGDIAEGYSVSREKKESFPLTVTSAQKNPTAFYLCASKVPEGEQYFGPGTRLTVT.

This clone was recorded a few times. The chain has TRBV10-3 and TRBJ2-1; TRBD2 aligns across 10 bases. The CDR3 covers 15 residues. Germline CDR1 and CDR2: ENHRY and SYGVKD. The trim removed 5 bases at V and 5 bases at J, leaving 6 bases unmatched. The CDR3 is CAISPTSGTHNEQFF. The CDR3 nucleotides are TGTGCCATCAGTCCAACTAGCGGGACCCACAATGAGCAGTTCTTC.

This sequence joins TRBV6-2 or TRBV6-3 and TRBJ2-7, with a tentative D call TRBD2 (6 bases). Between the trimmed V and J ends, which lost 0 bases and 3 bases, there was a span of 12 bases. The CDR3 totals 15 residues. Germline CDR1 and CDR2: MNHEY and SVGEGT. The CDR3 loop reads CASSYSGSPHYEQYF. CDR3 in DNA: TGTGCCAGCAGTTACTCCGGGAGCCCCCACTACGAGCAGTACTTC.

This chain links TRBV11-3 with TRBJ2-3; D might be TRBD2 (6 bases). CDR1 and CDR2 (germline): SGHNT, YENEEA. This CDR3 spans 14 amino acids. Deletions cut 5 bases from V and 3 bases from J, with 12 bases between. As DNA, the CDR3 is TGTGCCAGCAGCCTAGTCGCGGGGACAGATACGCAGTATTTT. Translating it yields CASSLVAGTDTQYF. The full variable domain, rest sourced from reference TRBV11-3 and TRBJ2-3, is EAGVVQSPRYKIIEKKQPVAFWCNPISGHNTLYWYLQNLGQGPELLIRYENEEAVDDSQLPKDRFSAERLKGVDSTLKIQPAELGDSAVYLCASSLVAGTDTQYFGPGTRLTVL.